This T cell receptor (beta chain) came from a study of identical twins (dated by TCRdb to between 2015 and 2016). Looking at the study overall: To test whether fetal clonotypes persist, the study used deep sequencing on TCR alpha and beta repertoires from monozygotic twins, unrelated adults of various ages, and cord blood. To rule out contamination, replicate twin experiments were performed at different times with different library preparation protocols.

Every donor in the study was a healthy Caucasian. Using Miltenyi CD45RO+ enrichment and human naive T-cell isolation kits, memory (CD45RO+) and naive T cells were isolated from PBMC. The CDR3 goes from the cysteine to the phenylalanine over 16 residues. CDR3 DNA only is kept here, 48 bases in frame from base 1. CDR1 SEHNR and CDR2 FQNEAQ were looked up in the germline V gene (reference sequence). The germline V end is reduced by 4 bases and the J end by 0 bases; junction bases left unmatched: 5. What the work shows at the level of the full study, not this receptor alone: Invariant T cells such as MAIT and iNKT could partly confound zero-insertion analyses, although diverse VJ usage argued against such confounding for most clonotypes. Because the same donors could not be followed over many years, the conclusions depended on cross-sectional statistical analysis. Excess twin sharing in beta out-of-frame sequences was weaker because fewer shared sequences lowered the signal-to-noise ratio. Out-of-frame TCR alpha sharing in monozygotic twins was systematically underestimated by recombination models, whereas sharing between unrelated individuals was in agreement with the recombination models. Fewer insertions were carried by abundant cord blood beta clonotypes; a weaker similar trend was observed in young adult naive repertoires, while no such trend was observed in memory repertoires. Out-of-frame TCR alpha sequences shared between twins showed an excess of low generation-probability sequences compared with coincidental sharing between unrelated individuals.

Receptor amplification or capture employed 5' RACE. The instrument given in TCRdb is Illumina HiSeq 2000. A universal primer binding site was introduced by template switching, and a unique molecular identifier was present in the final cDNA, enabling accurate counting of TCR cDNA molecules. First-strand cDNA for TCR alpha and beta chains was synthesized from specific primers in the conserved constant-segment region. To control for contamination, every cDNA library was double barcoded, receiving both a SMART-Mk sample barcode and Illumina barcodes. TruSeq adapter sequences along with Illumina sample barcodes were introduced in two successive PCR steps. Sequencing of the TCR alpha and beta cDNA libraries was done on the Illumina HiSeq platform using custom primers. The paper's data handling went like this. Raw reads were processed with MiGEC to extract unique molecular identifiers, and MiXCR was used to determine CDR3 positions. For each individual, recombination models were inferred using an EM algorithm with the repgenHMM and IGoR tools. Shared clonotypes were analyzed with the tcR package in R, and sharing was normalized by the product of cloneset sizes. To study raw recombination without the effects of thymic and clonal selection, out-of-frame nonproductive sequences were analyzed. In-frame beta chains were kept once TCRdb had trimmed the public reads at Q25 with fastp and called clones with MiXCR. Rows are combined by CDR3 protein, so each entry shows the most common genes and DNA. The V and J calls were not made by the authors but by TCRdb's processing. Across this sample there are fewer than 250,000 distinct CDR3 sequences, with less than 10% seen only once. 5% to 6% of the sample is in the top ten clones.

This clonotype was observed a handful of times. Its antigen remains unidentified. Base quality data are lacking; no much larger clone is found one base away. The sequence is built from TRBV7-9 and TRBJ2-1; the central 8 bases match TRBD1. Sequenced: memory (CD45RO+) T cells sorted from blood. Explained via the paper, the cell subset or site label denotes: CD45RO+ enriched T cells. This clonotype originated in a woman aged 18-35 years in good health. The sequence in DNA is TGTGCCAGCAGCTACCGGACAGGGCCCTCCTACAATGAGCAGTTCTTC. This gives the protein CASSYRTGPSYNEQFF.